This T cell receptor (beta chain) was retrieved from a study of PD-L1 blockade in urothelial cancer (dated by TCRdb to between 2016 and 2019). Concerning the study at large: Every patient began therapy in the mid-2010s and was given atezolizumab 1,200 mg intravenously every 3 weeks. About 90% of the roughly 29 patients were identified as males with urothelial cancer of bladder origin, and a prior smoking history was reported by 18 of 29 patients. An ECOG performance status of 0 or 1 was recorded for the patients, and 0 to 3 prior chemotherapy regimens had been received by the patients. Blood samples were analyzed 3 weeks after the start of treatment (second dose) and 6 weeks after the start of treatment. Blood samples gave a median of 141,255 T cells and 82,636 unique TCRs, with a median clonality of approximately 0.08. The study was an exploratory multi-omic analysis of somatic, immune and clinical correlates of response to PD-L1 blockade with atezolizumab in urothelial cancer. Pretreatment tumor samples, along with matched peripheral blood serially collected before and after atezolizumab treatment, were subjected to TCR sequencing. Durable clinical benefit was defined as progression-free survival longer than 6 months, and TCR features were also tested against progression-free and overall survival. Whole exome sequencing and RNA sequencing of pretreatment tumors were performed alongside TCR sequencing in the same patients. About 10 patients achieved durable clinical benefit and fewer than 25 did not. Pretreatment blood TCR-seq was available for about 30 patients, at least one posttreatment blood collection was obtained for about 24 patients, and tumor TCR-seq was available for about 24 patients. General conclusions and limits of the study: At 3 weeks after the start of treatment, tumor-associated TCR clones in peripheral blood had expanded more in patients with durable benefit (n ≈ 20, p = 0.022). A pretreatment peripheral blood TCR clonality below the median was linked to improved progression-free and overall survival. Small sample size (n of about 30) and many exploratory analyses mean the results are intended to be hypothesis-generating.

This clone has just one count. No antigen is known for it. Nothing much larger sits one base from this clone, and base qualities are not available. From V the trimming removes 5 bases and from J it removes 0 bases, while the gene matches leave 20 bases of the junction unaccounted for. Counted from cysteine to phenylalanine, this CDR3 has 20 amino acids. Just CDR3 DNA is preserved here, 60 bases in frame from base 1. Reading the germline V gene (reference sequence) gives CDR1 LNHDA and CDR2 SQIVND. The time point label here, explained by the study, means: peripheral blood 6 weeks after treatment start. A cohort of about 30 patients with locally advanced or metastatic urothelial carcinoma, treated at Memorial Sloan Kettering on a trial protocol, was included. Peripheral blood mononuclear cells were collected pretreatment and during treatment, at between 1 and 8 total time points per patient. The Qiagen DNeasy Blood extraction kit was used to purify genomic DNA from total PBMCs and tumor samples. PBMCs were collected pretreatment and during treatment, and were isolated and stored as previously described.

Synthetic TCR analog templates were spiked into each PCR so that absolute template abundance could be estimated from read counts. The immunoSEQ assay was used to amplify TCRbeta CDR3 regions from genomic DNA with bias-controlled V and J gene primers. Sequencing of rearranged TCRbeta segments was done at approximately 20X coverage. The authors processed their data as follows. Clustering was used to correct sequencing errors, and CDR3s were annotated against IMGT to assign V, D and J genes. Out-of-frame and stop-codon sequences were excluded, and only productive TCRbeta rearrangements were used in downstream analyses. Clonality was calculated as one minus the Shannon entropy normalized by the log of the number of unique productive sequences. Fisher's exact test with Benjamini-Hochberg correction, using a cutoff of adjusted p below 0.01, was how clones that differed between time points or between blood and tumor were identified. TCRdb provides this immuneACCESS table in a form limited to in-frame rearrangements. Some clones are lacking; in checked studies, under half of them reflect an unresolved V gene, and why the rest are absent is not known. That table supplies the V and J calls and clone size; D and trimming were determined from the DNA. Here the sample has around 24,000 clones; around 82% occur a single time. The ten most abundant clones make up approximately 1.5% of the sample.

Sequenced material: PBMCs, taken around atezolizumab (anti-PD-L1) treatment. The rearranged chain carries TRBV19 and TRBJ2-3, with 7 central nucleotides matching TRBD2. The TCR was taken from a man aged 65 to 79 with urothelial cancer. The CDR3 region: CASSPNSLAEPISSTDTQYF. The DNA sequence follows: TGTGCCAGTAGTCCAAACTCTCTAGCGGAGCCGATAAGTAGCACAGATACGCAGTATTTT.